This T cell receptor (beta chain) originates from a study of shared clonotypes between healthy human individuals. Study summary: The donor pool was made up of two women and three men aged 18 to 49. Study observations and caveats: All-four-donor shared clonotypes had higher generation probabilities than non-shared clonotypes did.

The CDR3 extends over 16 amino acids. Germline values: CDR1 SGHVS, CDR2 FQNEAQ. V lost 5 bases to trimming and J lost 2 bases; unmatched junction nucleotides: 5. In the naive CD8 group, cells lacked CD45RO and were positively selected for CCR7, so terminally differentiated effector memory CD45RA+ cells were left out. About this clone: Its target is not known. Other DNA sequences from this sample encode an identical CDR3 as well.

The repertoire was sequenced with immunoSEQ multiplex PCR; TCRdb's copy has only in-frame clones and lacks some. The profile shows around 2,000,000 clones, about 92% of them singletons. The specimen was naive CD8+ T cells from PBMCs. The chain couples TRBV7-8 to TRBJ2-3; 12 bases fit TRBD2. This clonotype was obtained from a man aged 18-30 years in good health. Some clones in this sample may be carry-over from other donors' samples. The chain's CDR3 is CASSVGLAGTTDTQYF. CDR3 nucleotide sequence: TGTGCCAGCAGCGTGGGACTAGCGGGTACCACAGATACGCAGTATTTT.